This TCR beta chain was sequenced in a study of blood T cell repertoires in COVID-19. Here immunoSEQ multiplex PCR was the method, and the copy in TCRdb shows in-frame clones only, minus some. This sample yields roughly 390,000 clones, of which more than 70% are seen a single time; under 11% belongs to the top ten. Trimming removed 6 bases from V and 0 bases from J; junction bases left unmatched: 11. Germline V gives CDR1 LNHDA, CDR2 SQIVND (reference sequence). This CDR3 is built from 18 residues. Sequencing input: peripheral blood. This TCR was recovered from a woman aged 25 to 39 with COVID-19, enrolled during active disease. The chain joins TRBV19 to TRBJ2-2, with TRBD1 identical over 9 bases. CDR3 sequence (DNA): TGTGCCAGTAGCGTTGGGACAGGGCTAATATCGAACACCGGGGAGCTGTTTTTT. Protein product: CASSVGTGLISNTGELFF.